This passage covers 23 T cell receptor beta chains from one sample sequenced in a study of regulatory T cells in long-lasting Graves disease. Time point meaning: newly diagnosed GD, antithyroid drugs for less than 3 months. There was RNA extracted from PBMCs, and the TCR library was made from it. CDR3 regions were amplified by Arm-PCR using iRepertoire HTBI primers to build TCR beta libraries. TCRdb re-derived calls from the multiplex PCR reads in MiXCR, one entry per CDR3 protein. The sample records roughly 250,000 distinct CDR3 sequences, approximately 20% being singletons. These data also formed part of another study, on T cells in Graves' hyperthyroidism and ophthalmopathy.

The sequencing used peripheral blood mononuclear cells (PBMCs), collected at new diagnosis, from a patient treated with antithyroid drugs. The source is a woman aged 30 to 39 with Graves disease.

The chain carries TRBV11-2 and TRBJ1-1; perhaps TRBD1 as D (6 bases). This CDR3 is 14 amino acids long. From germline, CDR1 is SGHAT and CDR2 FQNNGV. V shed 1 base and J shed 7 bases, with 13 bases lying between them. This CDR3 is CASSLGWGAGEAFF. CDR3 sequence (DNA): TGTGCCAGCAGCTTAGGGTGGGGGGCTGGTGAAGCTTTCTTT.

This clonotype has only a few counts. A clone one base away is much larger, so this may be a read error. The chain joins TRBV2 to TRBJ1-4; 7 bases are a match to TRBD1. CDR3 length: 12 amino acids. Looked up from germline, CDR1 is SNHLY and CDR2 is FYNNEI. The CDR3 here is CTSRGANEKLFF. The CDR3 DNA reads TGTACCAGCAGGGGGGCAAATGAAAAACTGTTTTTT.

The chain couples TRBV9 to TRBJ1-1, with a possible D match to TRBD1 (6 bases). CDR1 is SGDLS, CDR2 YYNGEE, per germline. The germline V and J ends were trimmed by 3 bases and 5 bases, with 17 bases remaining between them. The CDR3 is 15 amino acids. The CDR3 reads CASSANRDGTTEAFF. CDR3 nucleotides: TGTGCCAGCAGCGCAAACAGGGACGGAACAACTGAAGCTTTCTTT. Looking up the rest from reference TRBV9 and TRBJ1-1 gives the full variable domain: DSGVTQTPKHLITATGQRVTLRCSPRSGDLSVYWYQQSLDQGLQFLIQYYNGEERAKGNILERFSAQQFPDLHSELNLSSLELGDSALYFCASSANRDGTTEAFFGQGTRLTVV.

The V call is TRBV19, the J call TRBJ1-1; D possibly corresponds to TRBD1 (5 bases). Germline values: CDR1 LNHDA, CDR2 SQIVND (reference sequence). The CDR3 has 14 residues. The V and J ends lost 2 bases and 5 bases respectively, with 12 bases between them. The DNA of the CDR3 is TGTGCCAGTAGTATACCACTTTACAGGACTGAAGCTTTCTTT. As protein: CASSIPLYRTEAFF.

Many counts were recorded for this clonotype. The chain couples TRBV7-9 to TRBJ1-1, with D perhaps matching TRBD1 (6 bases). The V gene lost 5 bases and the J gene lost 3 bases, with 16 bases spanning the gap. The CDR3 is 15 residues long. Germline-derived CDR1 and CDR2 are SEHNR and FQNEAQ (reference sequence). The CDR3 DNA reads TGTGCCAGCAGCCCGACTACAGGGAAACACACTGAAGCTTTCTTT. It specifies CASSPTTGKHTEAFF.

This clonotype occurred many times. The chain couples TRBV6-5 to TRBJ2-7; 7 bases agree with TRBD2. V trimming: 4 bases; J trimming: 4 bases; junction bases outside the gene matches: 13. This CDR3 has 16 residues. Germline loops: CDR1 MNHEY, CDR2 SVGAGI. The CDR3 coding sequence is TGTGCCAGCAGTTTCGCCCACCGGACTAGTGGGTACGAGCAGTACTTC. Amino acids: CASSFAHRTSGYEQYF.

This clonotype was seen ten or more times. CDR3 bases: TGTGCCAGCAGAGCCGGGACTAGCGCCTACGAGCAGTACTTC. It translates to CASRAGTSAYEQYF. The V and J genes are TRBV2 and TRBJ2-7, with 10 bases identical to TRBD2. The junction had 4 bases not matched to a gene; V was cut back by 6 bases and J by 2 bases. This CDR3 has 14 amino acids. From germline, CDR1 is SNHLY and CDR2 FYNNEI.

This clonotype was seen repeatedly, ten times or more. The CDR3 here is CASSQSERGEAFF. CDR3 in DNA: TGTGCCAGCAGCCAATCCGAACGGGGTGAAGCTTTCTTT. The V call is TRBV3-1, the J call TRBJ1-1, with unresolved D. V was trimmed by 2 bases and J by 7 bases, leaving 11 bases between them. The V gene's germline CDR1 is LGHDT and CDR2 YNNKEL (reference sequence). CDR3 size: 13 residues.

Concerning this clonotype itself: This may be a read error, as it is one base from a much larger clone. The chain employs TRBV14 and TRBJ1-2, with TRBD1 identical over 7 bases. The CDR3 contains 13 residues. Germline V gives CDR1 SGHDN, CDR2 FVKESK. The junction had 2 bases not matched to a gene; V was cut back by 5 bases and J by 2 bases. In DNA form, the CDR3 reads TGTGCCAGCAGCTGGACAGGAAACTATGGCTACACCTTC. It codes for CASSWTGNYGYTF.

This clonotype was found many times. Relative to the germline gene, one junction end is altered; a read error may explain this. The J gene is TRBJ2-7, the V gene TRBV5-1, with 10 bases matching TRBD1. Germline-derived CDR1 and CDR2 are SGHRS and YFSETQ. This CDR3 contains 14 residues. The CDR3 DNA follows: TGTGCCAGCAGCTTCGGACAGGGGGTTTACGAGCAGTACTTC. Its protein is CASSFGQGVYEQYF.

Many counts were recorded for this clonotype. The rearrangement uses TRBV20-1 and TRBJ1-5; maybe TRBD1 (5 bases). The CDR3 extends over 13 amino acids. V gave up 5 bases and J gave up 7 bases, with 15 bases separating them. CDR1 and CDR2 (germline): DFQATT, SNEGSKA (reference sequence). The CDR3 DNA follows: TGCAGTGCTCAGGGTACGGGCGTCCAGCCCCAGCATTTT. Protein sequence: CSAQGTGVQPQHF.

This clonotype was counted ten times or more. This chain uses TRBV13 with TRBJ2-5, with D perhaps TRBD1 or TRBD2 (5 bases each). V shed 0 bases and J shed 5 bases, with 10 bases lying between them. This CDR3 has 14 amino acids. Germline assignment: CDR1 PRHDT and CDR2 FYEKMQ (reference sequence). DNA for the CDR3: TGTGCCAGCAGCTTAGGGTACGAGGGGGAGACCCAGTACTTC. Amino acids: CASSLGYEGETQYF.

The chain combines TRBV2 with TRBJ1-2; no clear D. The ends were cut back, 6 bases at V and 0 bases at J, with 20 bases in the middle. Germline assignment: CDR1 SNHLY and CDR2 FYNNEI. The CDR3 runs 17 residues. The CDR3 DNA follows: TGTGCCAGCAGCCCTTCCCTGACACCTTTAGCTAACTATGGCTACACCTTC. The encoded protein is CASSPSLTPLANYGYTF.

This chain links TRBV20-1 with TRBJ2-1; D tentatively fits TRBD1 or TRBD2 (6 bases each). CDR1 and CDR2 from the germline V gene are DFQATT and SNEGSKA (reference sequence). Trimming shortened V by 3 bases and J by 4 bases, and 13 bases separated the two germline ends. The CDR3 totals 14 residues. In DNA, the CDR3 is TGCAGTGCTAGTAGGGGGGCGGGGTACAATGAGCAGTTCTTC. Translation gives CSASRGAGYNEQFF.

There are many counts of this clonotype. This chain uses TRBV20-1 with TRBJ1-5; the match to TRBD1 covers 9 bases. V dropped 6 bases and J dropped 0; count of bases not matched to a gene: 3. The CDR3 length is 14 residues. Germline loops: CDR1 DFQATT, CDR2 SNEGSKA (reference sequence). The DNA of the CDR3 is TGCAGTGCGGGGGACAGGGATAGCAATCAGCCCCAGCATTTT. This sequence encodes CSAGDRDSNQPQHF.

This rearrangement joins TRBV5-4 to TRBJ2-3; TRBD2 aligns across 13 bases. CDR1 and CDR2 (germline): SGHNT, YYREEE (reference sequence). The trim removed 6 bases at V and 1 base at J, leaving 11 bases unmatched. This CDR3 has 18 residues. CDR3: CASTWGFGTSGGTDTQYF. The CDR3 DNA sequence: TGTGCCAGCACCTGGGGTTTTGGGACTAGCGGGGGCACAGATACGCAGTATTTT. Complete variable domain (other parts from reference TRBV5-4 and TRBJ2-3): ETGVTQSPTHLIKTRGQQVTLRCSSQSGHNTVSWYQQALGQGPQFIFQYYREEENGRGNFPPRFSGLQFPNYSSELNVNALELDDSALYLCASTWGFGTSGGTDTQYFGPGTRLTVL.

This clonotype was detected many times. V is TRBV5-1 and J is TRBJ2-3; possible D gene TRBD2, 6 bases. Trimming cost V 4 bases and J 8 bases, with 17 bases left between them. The CDR3 has 14 residues. CDR1 is SGHRS, CDR2 YFSETQ, per germline. CDR3 DNA: TGCGCCAGCAGCCCCGGAGATGGGGGAGGTACGCAGTATTTT. It codes for CASSPGDGGGTQYF.

This clonotype was seen many times. V usage is TRBV6-1 and J usage is TRBJ1-1, with D uncertain. Germline lookup yields CDR1 MNHNS and CDR2 SASEGT. Trimming left V 7 bases short and J 8 bases short, with 11 bases between. The CDR3 contains 11 residues. The CDR3, as DNA: TGTGCCAGCATGCGGCTCGGAGAAGCTTTCTTT. As protein: CASMRLGEAFF.

Turning to this clonotype: This may stem from a read error, because a much larger clone lies one nucleotide away. The chain is built from TRBV13 and TRBJ2-5, with 9 bases matching TRBD2. This CDR3 is 16 amino acids long. V dropped 5 bases and J dropped 5; count of bases not matched to a gene: 12. CDR1 PRHDT and CDR2 FYEKMQ come from the germline V gene (reference sequence). The CDR3 nucleotides read TGTGCCAGCAGCCGGCATGGGGCTAGCGGGGCGGAGACCCAGTACTTC. Its protein is CASSRHGASGAETQYF.

This clonotype showed up many times. The chain combines TRBV28 with TRBJ2-5; TRBD1 matches 7 bases. Germline loops: CDR1 MDHEN, CDR2 SYDVKM. The CDR3 runs 14 residues. Unmatched junction bases numbered 7, after V lost 8 bases and J lost 1 base. The CDR3 nucleotides are TGTGCCAGCCGGGACAGCAAGCTCCAAGAGACCCAGTACTTC. Protein sequence: CASRDSKLQETQYF.

The sample holds many counts of this clonotype. The chain has TRBV24-1 and TRBJ2-2; 7 nucleotides agree with TRBD1. The germline V gene has CDR1 KGHDR and CDR2 SFDVKD. This CDR3 has 16 residues. Trimming took 2 bases from V and 3 from J; bases not matched to a gene: 5. CDR3 bases: TGTGCCACCAGTGATTCCGGACAGGACTACACCGGGGAGCTGTTTTTT. Translated: CATSDSGQDYTGELFF.

This clonotype was recorded a few times. One end of the junction does not line up with germline, which may come from a read error. The chain is built from TRBV5-1 and TRBJ2-7; TRBD1 matches 9 bases. The CDR3 has 16 amino acids. Germline lookup yields CDR1 SGHRS and CDR2 YFSETQ. The DNA of the CDR3 is TGTGCCAGCAGCTTTCCGCCAACGGGACAGGGTTACGAGCAGTACTTC. Translation: CASSFPPTGQGYEQYF.

This clonotype has more than one count but fewer than ten. This chain connects TRBV7-6 to TRBJ1-1; a possible D gene is TRBD1 (5 bases). Trimming stripped 8 bases from V and 1 base from J, with 23 bases between. Germline values: CDR1 SGHVS, CDR2 FNYEAQ. The CDR3 covers 17 residues. The CDR3 coding sequence is TGTGCCAGCTCCGATGAGGGGCCCCTAATGACGAACACTGAAGCTTTCTTT. Protein sequence: CASSDEGPLMTNTEAFF.